Following are 18 T cell receptor beta chains from one sample sequenced in a study of T cells after yellow fever vaccination. TCRdb analysed the 5' RACE reads with MiXCR anew, one entry per CDR3 protein. This repertoire shows 80,000 to 100,000 distinct CDR3 sequences, under 9% found once; its top ten account for 16%. The sequenced sample was CD8+ T cells not binding an NS4B(214-222) dextramer, sorted from PBMCs, obtained more than 13 days after the first yellow fever vaccination. The receptors stem from a man aged 18 to 29 who received the YFV17D yellow fever vaccine.

In this sample, this clonotype turned up a few times. The chain joins TRBV7-9 to TRBJ2-5, with TRBD2 identical over 15 bases. There are 15 residues in the CDR3. Germline values: CDR1 SEHNR, CDR2 FQNEAQ (reference sequence). J was trimmed by 5 bases and V by 3 bases; bases with no gene match: 1. The chain's CDR3 is CASSFGTSGGETQYF. CDR3 nucleotides: TGTGCCAGCAGCTTCGGGACTAGCGGGGGGGAGACCCAGTACTTC.

The CDR3 region is CASSATRTEGEQYV. CDR3 in DNA: TGTGCCAGCAGCGCGACCCGGACAGAGGGCGAGCAGTACGTC. The genes are TRBV7-8 and TRBJ2-7; D is possibly TRBD1 (6 bases). Trimming cost V 5 bases and J 6 bases, with 17 bases left between them. Germline V gene lookup returns CDR1 SGHVS and CDR2 FQNEAQ. The length of the CDR3 is 14 residues.

This clonotype has more than one count but fewer than ten. The genes are TRBV29-1 and TRBJ1-1; TRBD1 is a possible D gene (5 bases). Germline values: CDR1 SQVTM, CDR2 ANQGSEA. The CDR3 contains 15 residues. V was cut by 4 bases and J by 3 bases, with 18 bases left in between. The CDR3 DNA is TGCAGCGTTGTAGAGGACAAACATAAGGACACTGAAGCTTTCTTT. Its translation is CSVVEDKHKDTEAFF.

This clonotype was counted between two and nine times. The chain recombines TRBV20-1 with TRBJ2-1, with TRBD2 as a possible D gene (6 bases). Germline V gene sequence: CDR1 DFQATT, CDR2 SNEGSKA (reference sequence). There are 17 residues in the CDR3. Trimming shortened V by 4 bases and J by 6 bases, and 25 bases separated the two germline ends. The CDR3 sequence: CSAINSIGLPPGNEQFF. CDR3 coding DNA: TGCAGTGCTATAAATAGTATCGGACTACCGCCGGGCAATGAGCAGTTCTTC.

This clonotype was counted a few times. J is TRBJ2-1 and V is TRBV6-4; D remains ambiguous. This CDR3 comprises 15 residues. In germline, CDR1 is MRHNA, CDR2 SNTAGT. Trimming cost V 4 bases and J 6 bases, with 16 bases left between them. The CDR3 protein is CASSVNPNTGNEQFF. The CDR3 DNA sequence: TGTGCCAGCAGTGTAAATCCAAACACGGGCAATGAGCAGTTCTTC.

The gene calls are TRBV11-2 and TRBJ1-2, with D unresolved. Per germline, CDR1 SGHAT and CDR2 FQNNGV. The V end lost 4 bases, the J end lost 8 bases, and 14 bases lay between the germline ends. The CDR3 totals 13 residues. The CDR3 reads CASSYTASRGYTF. The CDR3 DNA reads TGTGCCAGCAGCTACACGGCCTCGAGGGGCTACACCTTC.

A few counts support this clonotype. The V gene is TRBV28, the J gene TRBJ2-5; the match to TRBD2 covers 16 bases. CDR1 is MDHEN and CDR2 is SYDVKM in the germline V gene. V shed 6 bases, J shed 4 bases, and the junction held 11 bases outside the gene matches. This CDR3 spans 18 amino acids. The CDR3 region has the DNA TGTGCCAGCAGGCTCACCGGGACTAGCGGGGGGGCCTTAGAGACCCAGTACTTC. Protein sequence: CASRLTGTSGGALETQYF.

The V and J genes are TRBV9 and TRBJ1-3; TRBD1 might be the D (5 bases). V gave up 4 bases and J gave up 2 bases, with 13 bases separating them. The germline gives CDR1 SGDLS, CDR2 YYNGEE. The CDR3 contains 15 residues. The CDR3 spells CASSPSGGAGNTIYF. The CDR3 DNA follows: TGTGCCAGCAGCCCGAGTGGGGGGGCTGGAAACACCATATATTTT. The whole variable domain, filled in from reference TRBV9 and TRBJ1-3, reads DSGVTQTPKHLITATGQRVTLRCSPRSGDLSVYWYQQSLDQGLQFLIQYYNGEERAKGNILERFSAQQFPDLHSELNLSSLELGDSALYFCASSPSGGAGNTIYFGEGSWLTVV.

This clonotype was recorded at least ten times. This chain connects TRBV13 to TRBJ2-1, with 7 bases matching TRBD1. Germline values: CDR1 PRHDT, CDR2 FYEKMQ (reference sequence). The CDR3 is 15 residues long. The V and J ends lost 5 bases and 2 bases, in that order; junction bases with no gene match: 6. This CDR3 reads CASSGRQGPYNEQFF. CDR3 nucleotide sequence: TGTGCCAGCAGCGGGCGACAGGGTCCCTACAATGAGCAGTTCTTC.

CDR3 residues: CASSPGAVSNQPQHF. Here the CDR3 DNA reads TGTGCCAGCTCCCCGGGGGCGGTGAGCAATCAGCCCCAGCATTTT. The V gene is TRBV27, the J gene TRBJ1-5; a weak D match, TRBD1 (6 bases). This CDR3 region has 15 residues. Per germline, CDR1 MNHEY and CDR2 SMNVEV (reference sequence). V lost 8 bases and J lost 1, with 15 bases in between.

This sequence joins TRBV7-9 and TRBJ2-1; D call uncertain. Trimming left V 1 base short and J 4 bases short, with 5 bases between. The length of the CDR3 is 13 residues. Germline CDR1 is SEHNR and CDR2 is FQNEAQ (reference sequence). CDR3 DNA sequence: TGTGCCAGCAGCTTAGACGGATACAATGAGCAGTTCTTC. This translates into CASSLDGYNEQFF.

The J gene is TRBJ1-4, the V gene TRBV7-9; no reliable D call. Germline loops: CDR1 SEHNR, CDR2 FQNEAQ (reference sequence). The CDR3 consists of 12 residues. The V gene lost 5 bases and the J gene lost 8 bases, with 9 bases spanning the gap. The CDR3 spells CASSAVGEKLFF. For the CDR3, the DNA is TGTGCCAGCAGCGCGGTTGGGGAAAAACTGTTTTTT. The whole variable domain, remainder taken from reference TRBV7-9 and TRBJ1-4, is DTGVSQNPRHKITKRGQNVTFRCDPISEHNRLYWYRQTLGQGPEFLTYFQNEAQLEKSRLLSDRFSAERPKGSFSTLEIQRTEQGDSAMYLCASSAVGEKLFFGSGTQLSVL.

This clonotype was observed a handful of times. The CDR3 bases are TGTGCCAGCAGCCTATCAGAGAACACTGAAGCTTTCTTT. Translation gives CASSLSENTEAFF. V and J are TRBV7-9 and TRBJ1-1; D remains ambiguous. The CDR3 runs to 13 residues. V lost 5 bases to trimming and J lost 1 base, with 8 bases between them. CDR1 SEHNR and CDR2 FQNEAQ come from the germline V gene (reference sequence).

J is TRBJ1-4 and V is TRBV4-2; D remains ambiguous. This CDR3 has 16 amino acids. CDR1 is LGHNA and CDR2 is YNFKEQ in the germline V gene. Deletions cut 0 bases from V and 0 bases from J, with 8 bases between. The CDR3: CASSQEASATNEKLFF. CDR3 coding DNA: TGTGCCAGCAGCCAAGAAGCAAGTGCAACTAATGAAAAACTGTTTTTT.

This clonotype showed up just a few times. V and J are TRBV7-2 and TRBJ1-1, with a tentative D call TRBD1 (6 bases). Trimming shortened V by 3 bases and J by 4 bases, and 15 bases separated the two germline ends. Germline lookup yields CDR1 SGHTA and CDR2 FQGNSA. The CDR3 loop spans 15 amino acids. The CDR3 DNA is TGTGCCAGCAGCTTTACAGGGTATGGGGGCACTGAAGCTTTCTTT. Translation: CASSFTGYGGTEAFF. The complete variable domain, with remaining parts taken from reference TRBV7-2 and TRBJ1-1, reads GAGVSQSPSNKVTEKGKDVELRCDPISGHTALYWYRQSLGQGLEFLIYFQGNSAPDKSGLPSDRFSAERTGGSVSTLTIQRTQQEDSAVYLCASSFTGYGGTEAFFGQGTRLTVV.

The table lists this clonotype with a few counts. The chain couples TRBV7-8 to TRBJ1-5; D possibly corresponds to TRBD1 (6 bases). CDR1 is SGHVS and CDR2 is FQNEAQ in the germline V gene. This CDR3 contains 14 residues. The V end was cut by 5 bases, the J end by 7 bases, with 15 bases between. Written as DNA, the CDR3 is TGTGCCAGCAGCCGGCTTCAGGGGCTCCAGCCCCAGCATTTT. This sequence encodes CASSRLQGLQPQHF.

This clonotype occurred many times. V and J are TRBV20-1 and TRBJ2-7, with 9 bases lining up with TRBD1. CDR3 length: 14 amino acids. Germline CDR1 reads DFQATT; CDR2 reads SNEGSKA (reference sequence). The trim removed 6 bases at V and 4 bases at J, leaving 10 bases unmatched. CDR3 nucleotides: TGCAGTGCCCGCTCCCGACAGGGGGGGTACGAGCAGTACTTC. Amino acid sequence: CSARSRQGGYEQYF.

Here the CDR3 reads CASQDRNEQFF. The DNA of the CDR3 is TGCGCCAGCCAAGATCGGAATGAGCAGTTCTTC. The J gene is TRBJ2-1, the V gene TRBV4-3; unclear D gene. The CDR3 consists of 11 residues. V was shortened by 8 bases and J by 7 bases, with 9 bases between the two germline ends. Germline lookup yields CDR1 LGHNA and CDR2 YSLEER.